This T cell receptor (beta chain) derives from a study of blood T cell repertoires in COVID-19. Looking at the study overall: Sites in the United States, Italy and Spain provided acute and convalescent COVID-19 samples. PBMCs, B-cell-depleted T cells, or T cells were the source of the cDNA or gDNA that made up the material.

J lost 9 bases, V lost 6 bases, and 12 bases had no gene match. The CDR3 extends over 15 amino acids. Germline V gene sequence: CDR1 MNHGY, CDR2 SAAAGT. In the original analysis: Scientists estimated how many nucleated cells there were by amplifying reference gene primers. Produced via immunoSEQ multiplex PCR; TCRdb's table is partial and in-frame only. That table gives V, J and clone size, and the DNA gave D and trimming. The sample has roughly 160,000 clones, more than 90% seen once. The chain employs TRBV6-8 and TRBJ2-1; 9 nucleotides line up with TRBD2. Specimen: peripheral blood. This clonotype originated in a man aged 50-59 years with acute or convalescent COVID-19. The CDR3 DNA sequence: TGTGCCAGCAGCTATCAGCGGGGGGCCTTCGCTGAGCAGTTCTTC. Residues: CASSYQRGAFAEQFF.